This T cell receptor beta chain stems from a study of T cell responses to AZD1222 COVID-19 vaccine (dated by TCRdb to about 2021). Context from the whole study: TCR sequencing was performed for more than 230 trial participants, of whom about 200 were given two doses of AZD1222 and approximately 25 were given two doses of MenACWY control vaccine. Enrollment into the trials was organized by age into subgroups of 18-55, 56-69 and 70-plus years, and those subgroups contained roughly 150, 30 and 60 TCR-sequenced participants, respectively.

The CDR3 regions of human TCRbeta chains were analyzed by immunosequencing. The study's processing was this. Repertoire TCRs were matched against a reference library of SARS-CoV-2-specific TCRs generated with the MIRA antigen-specificity platform. Breadth was defined as the fraction of unique TCRs that were SARS-CoV-2-associated. Depth was defined as the fraction of total T cells that were SARS-CoV-2-associated. Using the MIRA data, every spike-specific TCR was mapped to the spike region that the TCR reacted to and assigned to either a CD4 or a CD8 class. Log10-transformed breadth and depth values were compared by one-way ANOVA with Sidak's multiple comparisons tests. In TCRdb, the immuneACCESS table is reduced to in-frame sequences with V and J assigned. These tables do not hold every clone; where another copy was compared, an unresolved V gene accounts for under half, and the others remain unexplained. V, J and clone size were drawn from that table, and D and trimming were deduced from the DNA. This sample holds 70,000 to 95,000 clones; just under 90% were observed only once. The leading ten clones occupy about 2.6% of the sample.

The CDR3 runs 13 amino acids, cysteine and phenylalanine included. The DNA shown is the 39-base CDR3, in frame from base 1. CDR1 SGHVS and CDR2 FQNEAQ are derived from the germline V gene. Trimming at the junction amounts to 2 bases on V and 2 bases on J, and the germline ends lie 4 bases apart. Findings and caveats that apply to the study as a whole: The whole spike protein was spanned by vaccine-associated CD4 TCRs, and dominant responses were seen in regions 160-218 and 743-854. Because no day 14 peak-response samples were available, repertoires were characterized only after the peak T cell response. Most participants were white British and females outnumbered males, and the authors suggested that clonal diversity may have been underestimated. The 56-69-year group was small, and its depth increase did not reach significance, likely because of low power. Spike-specific TCR breadth and depth rose significantly after two AZD1222 doses compared with day 0 and with MenACWY recipients. Reportedly, close to half of the unique spike-specific TCRs recognized epitopes lying outside the regions that are mutated in the B.1.351 and B.1.1.7 variants. Only five or six AZD1222 recipients were SARS-CoV-2 seropositive at baseline, limiting conclusions about previously exposed vaccinees.

Worth noting for this clone: Its antigen is unknown. Per-base qualities were not stored, and no clone one base away is much larger.

Read against the paper, the sample's time point label means: baseline before first vaccination. The treatment or condition label corresponds to: meningococcal conjugate vaccine given as trial control. Samples from vaccinated people were obtained from the UK trials COV001 and COV002, which included a single-blind randomized controlled phase 2/3 trial of AZD1222 (ChAdOx1 nCoV-19) in healthy adults. Trial participant PBMC samples were collected at day 0 and day 28 after the second dose for TCRbeta chain sequencing. The clonotype originates from an adult in good health. The chain is made from TRBV7-8 and TRBJ2-1, with the D gene not clear enough to name. Sequencing was performed on peripheral blood, taken on day 0 of MenACWY control vaccination. The nucleotide sequence reads TGTGCCAGCAGCTTATTTCCCTACAATGAGCAGTTCTTC. This translates into CASSLFPYNEQFF.